What follows are 3 T cell receptor beta chains derived from one specimen sequenced in a study of cytotoxic CD8 clonotypes in ibrutinib-treated CLL. TCRdb's table, derived via immunoSEQ multiplex PCR, lists solely in-frame clones and lacks some. The sample comprises roughly 160,000 clones, more than 65% of which are singletons, and over 2% rests with the top ten. Sample: PBMCs, taken after 12 months of ibrutinib treatment. These receptor sequences come from a human donor with chronic lymphocytic leukemia.

This chain connects TRBV2 to TRBJ2-3; TRBD2 might be the D (6 bases). Germline assignment: CDR1 SNHLY and CDR2 FYNNEI. The CDR3 is 15 residues long. Trimming removed 5 bases from V and 5 bases from J, with 17 bases in between. The CDR3: CASSSRDLPKDTQYF. CDR3 nucleotides: TGTGCCAGCAGTAGCCGGGACTTACCGAAAGATACGCAGTATTTT.

The gene calls are TRBV28 and TRBJ2-3; D might be TRBD2 (6 bases). Trimming took off 4 bases at V and 3 bases at J, with 11 bases between the two ends. Germline-derived CDR1 and CDR2 are MDHEN and SYDVKM. The CDR3 runs 14 residues. In nucleotides, the CDR3 is TGTGCCAGCAGTTCCCAGACTAGTACAGATACGCAGTATTTT. Translating gives CASSSQTSTDTQYF. Full variable domain (remainder filled in from reference TRBV28 and TRBJ2-3): DVKVTQSSRYLVKRTGEKVFLECVQDMDHENMFWYRQDPGLGLRLIYFSYDVKMKEKGDIPEGYSVSREKKERFSLILESASTNQTSMYLCASSSQTSTDTQYFGPGTRLTVL.

This chain joins TRBV5-6 and TRBJ1-1, with D maybe TRBD1 (6 bases). Germline CDR1 and CDR2: SGHDT and YYEEEE. The CDR3 has 19 amino acids. V was pared by 2 bases and J by 0 bases, with 23 bases between. CDR3 DNA: TGTGCCAGCAGCTTAAAGGTTTGGGGGGGCGTTCTGATGAACACTGAAGCTTTCTTT. Translated: CASSLKVWGGVLMNTEAFF.